One sample yielded the 3 T cell receptor beta chains listed below, sequenced in a study of cytomegalovirus exposure and HLA in healthy donors. Generated by immunoSEQ multiplex PCR, the TCRdb table keeps only in-frame clones and is missing some. Here the sample spans about 50,000 clones, 88% being singletons. The sequencing sample was made of PBMCs. The source is a young woman in good health and CMV-seronegative.

The V and J genes are TRBV18 and TRBJ2-1, with 8 bases that match TRBD2. The J segment lost 4 bases and the V segment lost 3 bases, leaving 5 bases of the junction unmatched. The CDR3 covers 15 residues. The germline gives CDR1 KGHSH, CDR2 LQKENI. CDR3 sequence reads: CASSPELAEYNEQFF. For the CDR3, the DNA is TGTGCCAGCTCACCGGAACTAGCGGAGTACAATGAGCAGTTCTTC.

The chain is built from TRBV6-1 and TRBJ1-4, with D unclear. The V gene lost 3 bases and the J gene lost 6 bases, with 11 bases spanning the gap. CDR3 length equals 14 residues. The germline V gene encodes CDR1 MNHNS and CDR2 SASEGT. The CDR3 loop reads CASSEWGGYEKLFF. CDR3 in DNA: TGTGCCAGCAGTGAGTGGGGAGGGTATGAAAAACTGTTTTTT.

The V call is TRBV6-5, the J call TRBJ2-7; 10 bases align to TRBD1. CDR1 is MNHEY and CDR2 is SVGAGI in the germline V gene. V was clipped by 2 bases and J by 2 bases; unmatched bases: 3. This CDR3 comprises 15 residues. CDR3 protein: CASSYTGQGAYEQYF. CDR3 sequence (DNA): TGTGCCAGCAGTTACACCGGACAGGGGGCCTACGAGCAGTACTTC.